The 21 T cell receptor beta chains below were found in one sample sequenced in a study of blood T cell repertoires in COVID-19. Libraries were prepared by immunoSEQ multiplex PCR; TCRdb keeps only in-frame clonotypes and omits some of them. The table lists approximately 530,000 clones, around 90% of them singletons, with less than 9% in the top ten. Sequencing was done on a sample of peripheral blood. The receptors stem from a woman between 50 and 59 years old with COVID-19, enrolled during active disease.

This chain joins TRBV28 and TRBJ1-2; TRBD1 agrees at 9 bases. Germline lookup yields CDR1 MDHEN and CDR2 SYDVKM. The CDR3 is made up of 14 amino acids. J was trimmed by 7 bases and V by 6 bases; bases with no gene match: 9. CDR3 DNA sequence: TGTGCCAGCAGGCTTACAGGGGGCTCCGGTGGCTACACCTTC. This gives the protein CASRLTGGSGGYTF.

The chain is built from TRBV11-2 and TRBJ2-3, with TRBD1 matching 8 bases. Trimming removed 6 bases from V and 5 bases from J; junction bases left unmatched: 13. Germline loops: CDR1 SGHAT, CDR2 FQNNGV. The CDR3 spans 16 residues. The DNA of the CDR3 is TGTGCCAGCAGTACCAGGGTGGCAGGGGGCCGAGATACGCAGTATTTT. As protein: CASSTRVAGGRDTQYF.

As concerns this clone: The junction departs from the called germline gene at one end, perhaps through a read error. The gene calls are TRBV9 and TRBJ1-2; D is undetermined. CDR3 length: 10 residues. Germline CDR1 and CDR2: SGDLS and YYNGEE. CDR3 sequence reads: CASSVGSASF. CDR3 DNA sequence: TGTGCCAGCAGCGTCGGGTCTGCGTCCTTC.

V gene TRBV5-6 combines with J gene TRBJ2-3; TRBD1 aligns across 7 bases. V shed 5 bases, J shed 2 bases, and the junction held 5 bases outside the gene matches. This CDR3 is 14 amino acids long. CDR1 and CDR2 (germline): SGHDT, YYEEEE. CDR3 sequence: CASSRGQYTDTQYF. The CDR3 DNA follows: TGTGCCAGCAGTCGGGGACAGTACACAGATACGCAGTATTTT.

The CDR3 loop reads CACLGGANEKLFF. CDR3 coding DNA: TGTGCCTGTCTTGGGGGGGCTAATGAAAAACTGTTTTTT. This rearrangement joins TRBV6-5 to TRBJ1-4; tentatively, D is TRBD1 (5 bases). From germline, CDR1 is MNHEY and CDR2 SVGAGI. This CDR3 contains 13 residues. Trimming pared 11 bases from V and 3 bases from J, leaving 13 bases between.

The rearrangement uses TRBV6-5 and TRBJ2-7; 9 bases fit TRBD1. The CDR3 length is 13 residues. Per germline, CDR1 MNHEY and CDR2 SVGAGI. After removal of 6 bases from V and 6 bases from J, the junction contained 6 bases not matched to a gene. The CDR3 nucleotides read TGTGCCAGCAGGAAGACAGGGGGATTCGAGCAGTACTTC. The encoded protein is CASRKTGGFEQYF.

The chain links TRBV25-1 to TRBJ1-2; TRBD1 matches at 10 bases. This CDR3 comprises 13 residues. Germline-derived CDR1 and CDR2 are MGHDK and SYGVNS. Germline trimming cut 4 bases from V and 6 bases from J; bases unmatched to any gene: 2. CDR3 nucleotides: TGTGCCAGCAGTGGGGGGACAGGGGATGGCTACACCTTC. It specifies CASSGGTGDGYTF.

This sequence joins TRBV29-1 and TRBJ2-1, with D possibly being TRBD1 (6 bases). This CDR3 comprises 15 residues. Germline V gene data show CDR1 as SQVTM and CDR2 as ANQGSEA. The ends were cut back, 3 bases at V and 3 bases at J, with 15 bases in the middle. The CDR3 nucleotides read TGCAGCGTTGAGCAGGGGTCGCAATACTACAATGAGCAGTTCTTC. Translating gives CSVEQGSQYYNEQFF.

This clone appeared once. This chain connects TRBV28 to TRBJ1-3; D is perhaps TRBD1 (6 bases). CDR3 length equals 17 residues. V lost 7 bases to trimming and J lost 3 bases, with 22 bases between them. CDR1 is MDHEN and CDR2 is SYDVKM in the germline V gene. CDR3 DNA: TGTGCCAGCACCTCGACAGGAGAGAGAGTTATTGGAAACACCATATATTTT. Its translation: CASTSTGERVIGNTIYF.

The chain couples TRBV5-4 to TRBJ2-1; 10 bases are a match to TRBD2. The CDR3 runs to 15 residues. Losses at the gene ends were 5 bases for V and 4 bases for J; bases not matched to a gene: 6. The germline V gene encodes CDR1 SGHNT and CDR2 YYREEE (reference sequence). The CDR3 reads CASSLLAGQYNEQFF. The DNA of the CDR3 is TGTGCCAGCAGTTTACTAGCGGGGCAATACAATGAGCAGTTCTTC.

The chain has TRBV25-1 and TRBJ1-5, with D maybe TRBD1 (5 bases). The CDR3 is 14 amino acids. The germline CDR1 and CDR2 sequences are MGHDK and SYGVNS. V lost 9 bases and J 6 bases, leaving 18 bases between the germline ends. The CDR3 region has the DNA TGTGCCAGACCCCTCAGCAGGGAAGGTCAGCCCCAGCATTTT. Encoded protein: CARPLSREGQPQHF.

This rearrangement joins TRBV3-1 (or the pseudogene TRBV3-2) to TRBJ2-3, with D unresolved. This CDR3 is 16 amino acids long. The V end lost 0 bases, the J end lost 0 bases, and 10 bases lay between the germline ends. Per the germline V gene, CDR1 is LGHDT and CDR2 is YNNKEL (reference sequence). The CDR3 DNA is TGTGCCAGCAGCCAAGATCTGGTCGGTAGCACAGATACGCAGTATTTT. Its translation: CASSQDLVGSTDTQYF.

The chain is built from TRBV2 and TRBJ2-2; 9 bases line up with TRBD2. J was trimmed by 6 bases and V by 7 bases; bases with no gene match: 9. In germline, CDR1 is SNHLY, CDR2 FYNNEI. The CDR3 is 15 amino acids. The CDR3 nucleotides are TGTGCCAGCACCGAGGGGCGGGGGGGCCCCGGGGAGCTGTTTTTT. It codes for CASTEGRGGPGELFF.

The genes are TRBV7-2 and TRBJ2-5; TRBD1 matches 7 bases. The length of the CDR3 is 14 residues. Germline values: CDR1 SGHTA, CDR2 FQGNSA. After removal of 0 bases from V and 3 bases from J, the junction contained 1 base not matched to a gene. The CDR3 DNA reads as TGTGCCAGCAGCTTAGCACAGGGGAAAGAGACCCAGTACTTC. Protein: CASSLAQGKETQYF.

This clone was picked up one time. This rearrangement joins TRBV28 to TRBJ1-1; 9 bases fit TRBD1. V dropped 6 bases and J dropped 8; count of bases not matched to a gene: 7. Looked up from germline, CDR1 is MDHEN and CDR2 is SYDVKM. The CDR3 covers 13 residues. Written as DNA, the CDR3 is TGTGCCAGCAGACTACAGGGGGCGCGGGAAGCTTTCTTT. Residues: CASRLQGAREAFF.

This chain joins TRBV7-8 and TRBJ2-2, with 7 bases matching TRBD1. The CDR3 extends over 17 amino acids. Germline values: CDR1 SGHVS, CDR2 FQNEAQ. V gave up 2 bases and J gave up 1 base; unmatched junction bases: 7. As DNA, the CDR3 is TGTGCCAGCAGCTTAAGTCTTCGGACAGGGAACACCGGGGAGCTGTTTTTT. Its protein is CASSLSLRTGNTGELFF.

The chain combines TRBV30 with TRBJ2-1; D unresolved. This CDR3 comprises 14 residues. Germline assignment: CDR1 GTSNPN and CDR2 SVGIG (reference sequence). V was cut by 4 bases and J by 3 bases, with 13 bases left in between. In DNA, the CDR3 is TGTGCCTGGATGTCGAAAGCAGGCTACAATGAGCAGTTCTTC. This translates into CAWMSKAGYNEQFF.

The V and J genes are TRBV9 and TRBJ2-5; 7 nucleotides agree with TRBD2. Unmatched junction bases numbered 6, after V lost 0 bases and J lost 7 bases. The CDR3 has 14 amino acids. CDR1 is SGDLS and CDR2 is YYNGEE in the germline V gene. Here the CDR3 DNA reads TGTGCCAGCAGCGTAGTTTCGGGGGAGGGGACCCAGTACTTC. Amino acids: CASSVVSGEGTQYF. The full variable domain, completed using reference TRBV9 and TRBJ2-5, is DSGVTQTPKHLITATGQRVTLRCSPRSGDLSVYWYQQSLDQGLQFLIQYYNGEERAKGNILERFSAQQFPDLHSELNLSSLELGDSALYFCASSVVSGEGTQYFGPGTRLLVL.

This chain connects TRBV10-3 to TRBJ2-2; D possibly corresponds to TRBD1 (6 bases). Looked up from germline, CDR1 is ENHRY and CDR2 is SYGVKD. The V and J ends lost 6 bases and 11 bases respectively, with 13 bases between them. The CDR3 is 12 residues long. CDR3 sequence: CAIRKQGLELFF. The CDR3 coding sequence is TGTGCCATCAGGAAACAGGGTTTAGAGCTGTTTTTT.

The gene calls are TRBV11-2 and TRBJ1-6, with TRBD1 matching over 8 bases. In germline, CDR1 is SGHAT, CDR2 FQNNGV. The CDR3 has 14 residues. The trim removed 5 bases at V and 9 bases at J, leaving 6 bases unmatched. CDR3 nucleotides: TGTGCCAGCAGCCAGACAGGGGAAAGTTCACCCCTCCACTTT. This encodes CASSQTGESSPLHF. Full variable domain (rest looked up from reference TRBV11-2 and TRBJ1-6): EAGVAQSPRYKIIEKRQSVAFWCNPISGHATLYWYQQILGQGPKLLIQFQNNGVVDDSQLPKDRFSAERLKGVDSTLKIQPAKLEDSAVYLCASSQTGESSPLHFGNGTRLTVT.

The chain joins TRBV5-5 to TRBJ1-5; no clear D gene. Trimming removed 0 bases at V and 6 bases at J, with 7 bases between. The CDR3 has 13 amino acids. Per germline, CDR1 SGHKS and CDR2 YYEKEE (reference sequence). Here the CDR3 DNA reads TGTGCCAGCAGCTTGGTAGGGAGTCAGCCCCAGCATTTT. Protein sequence: CASSLVGSQPQHF. The variable domain in full, completed from reference TRBV5-5 and TRBJ1-5, reads DAGVTQSPTHLIKTRGQQVTLRCSPISGHKSVSWYQQVLGQGPQFIFQYYEKEERGRGNFPDRFSARQFPNYSSELNVNALLLGDSALYLCASSLVGSQPQHFGDGTRLSIL.